The entry below gives a single T cell receptor (beta chain) sequence along with its context. CDR3 length: 15 residues. The V gene's germline CDR1 is MNHEY and CDR2 SMNVEV (reference sequence). Trimming at V came to 10 bases and at J to 0 bases, leaving 4 bases not matched to a gene. Each sample yielded at least 5 micrograms of PBMC total RNA. This entry belongs to a study of blood T cells in healthy people across ages. Next came a second PCR, run for about 7 to 12 cycles, which used a sample-barcoded 5' primer along with a J-beta primer mix. Each of the cDNA molecules was tagged by a template-switch adaptor with 12 random nucleotides. TCRdb redid the calling of the 5' RACE reads with MiXCR, one entry per CDR3 protein. The sample has approximately 2,000,000 distinct CDR3 sequences; 30% to 40% are singletons.

Sequenced material: blood. The clonotype originates from a human donor in good health. The rearrangement links TRBV27 to TRBJ2-1; TRBD2 matches at 12 bases. The CDR3 bases are TGTGCCACTTCGACTAGCGGGGGCTCCTACAATGAGCAGTTCTTC. Protein sequence: CATSTSGGSYNEQFF.